The rows below give T cell receptor beta chains drawn from one sample of a study of T-cell reconstitution after alpha-beta-depleted transplantation in children. Using its own MiXCR run on the PCR reads, TCRdb lists one record per CDR3 protein. Here the sample spans 640,000 or so distinct CDR3 sequences, roughly 15% being singletons. The source was PBMCs from the stem cell graft donor, collected from the stem cell graft. These receptors were obtained from a human donor who donated a stem cell graft to a child with acute myeloid leukemia. The conserved cysteine and the conserved F or W are not part of the CDR3 here. Where a row states a size, it is once, few, many or the class of an expanded clone; other rows omit it.

cdr3_aa: ASNQGRNYGYT
clone_size: many
v_call: TRBV9
j_call: TRBJ1-2

cdr3_aa: ASSLDAAGETQY
clone_size: few
v_call: TRBV18
j_call: TRBJ2-5

cdr3_aa: ASKGTGSYNSPLH
clone_size: few
v_call: TRBV5-1
j_call: TRBJ1-6

cdr3_aa: SVVGTSQGTDTQY
clone_size: NA
v_call: TRBV29-1
j_call: TRBJ2-3

cdr3_aa: ASSPGGAEYGYT
clone_size: few
v_call: TRBV12-3/TRBV12-4
j_call: TRBJ1-2

cdr3_aa: ASSYRGTYNEQF
clone_size: few
v_call: TRBV7-9
j_call: TRBJ2-1

cdr3_aa: SVSPRTSGGQYYNEQF
clone_size: many
v_call: TRBV20-1
j_call: TRBJ2-1

cdr3_aa: ASSLSANNEQF
clone_size: NA
v_call: TRBV5-1
j_call: TRBJ2-1

cdr3_aa: STARQGNQPQH
clone_size: many
v_call: TRBV20-1
j_call: TRBJ1-5

cdr3_aa: AISEWGDQPQH
clone_size: NA
v_call: TRBV10-3
j_call: TRBJ1-5

cdr3_aa: SARVGTPVTEAF
clone_size: many
v_call: TRBV20-1
j_call: TRBJ1-1

cdr3_aa: ASSLGGAVF
clone_size: NA
v_call: TRBV5-1
j_call: TRBJ1-1

cdr3_aa: ASSLRDGNSPLH
clone_size: many
v_call: TRBV27
j_call: TRBJ1-6

cdr3_aa: SAPRGPVYNEQF
clone_size: NA
v_call: TRBV20-1
j_call: TRBJ2-1

cdr3_aa: ASSLKGSGGYNEQF
clone_size: few
v_call: TRBV7-3
j_call: TRBJ2-1

cdr3_aa: SASLAGGWTEAF
clone_size: NA
v_call: TRBV20-1
j_call: TRBJ1-1

cdr3_aa: ASSLVRAGPTEAF
clone_size: many
v_call: TRBV5-5
j_call: TRBJ1-1

cdr3_aa: SVEDRGSGNTIY
clone_size: many
v_call: TRBV29-1
j_call: TRBJ1-3

cdr3_aa: ASSPHVEGGAAF
clone_size: many
v_call: TRBV12-3/TRBV12-4
j_call: TRBJ1-1

cdr3_aa: ASSTLSQRGEGETQY
clone_size: NA
v_call: TRBV27
j_call: TRBJ2-5

cdr3_aa: ASSAPGGHQPQH
clone_size: few
v_call: TRBV12-3/TRBV12-4
j_call: TRBJ1-5

cdr3_aa: SARNDISNQPQH
clone_size: many
v_call: TRBV20-1
j_call: TRBJ1-5

cdr3_aa: SAKERGSNEQF
clone_size: NA
v_call: TRBV20-1
j_call: TRBJ2-1

cdr3_aa: AISADTREGNTIY
clone_size: many
v_call: TRBV10-3
j_call: TRBJ1-3

cdr3_aa: ASSQYSNTGELF
clone_size: NA
v_call: TRBV4-1
j_call: TRBJ2-2

cdr3_aa: ASSLEGQGFETQY
clone_size: few
v_call: TRBV5-1
j_call: TRBJ2-5

cdr3_aa: SARDGGSSGANVLT
clone_size: many
v_call: TRBV20-1
j_call: TRBJ2-6

cdr3_aa: ASSPAQGANGYT
clone_size: NA
v_call: TRBV7-3
j_call: TRBJ1-2

cdr3_aa: ASSQEAGRETQY
clone_size: NA
v_call: TRBV3-1
j_call: TRBJ2-5

cdr3_aa: ASSLGVNSPLH
clone_size: NA
v_call: TRBV7-2
j_call: TRBJ1-6

cdr3_aa: ASSNTGTGGSWEQY
clone_size: few
v_call: TRBV25-1
j_call: TRBJ2-7

cdr3_aa: ASSSSPGAETQY
clone_size: many
v_call: TRBV9
j_call: TRBJ2-5

cdr3_aa: ATSRDQAENTEAF
clone_size: many
v_call: TRBV15
j_call: TRBJ1-1

cdr3_aa: ASGEFVDEAF
clone_size: many
v_call: TRBV9
j_call: TRBJ1-1

cdr3_aa: ASSPNMEETQY
clone_size: NA
v_call: TRBV4-3
j_call: TRBJ2-5

cdr3_aa: ASRVLGNTEAF
clone_size: few
v_call: TRBV13
j_call: TRBJ1-1

cdr3_aa: SASSAGSRPYEQY
clone_size: few
v_call: TRBV20-1
j_call: TRBJ2-7

cdr3_aa: SARRQGVDTEAF
clone_size: many
v_call: TRBV20-1
j_call: TRBJ1-1

cdr3_aa: SARAGTGRPEFSYEQY
clone_size: NA
v_call: TRBV20-1
j_call: TRBJ2-7

cdr3_aa: ASRAGAAPNQPQH
clone_size: many
v_call: TRBV7-2
j_call: TRBJ1-5

cdr3_aa: SAPAFEGLETQY
clone_size: NA
v_call: TRBV20-1
j_call: TRBJ2-5

cdr3_aa: SASAALWAGEGNTIY
clone_size: many
v_call: TRBV20-1
j_call: TRBJ1-3

cdr3_aa: SAETGRNYGYT
clone_size: many
v_call: TRBV20-1
j_call: TRBJ1-2

cdr3_aa: SVWSGNTIY
clone_size: many
v_call: TRBV29-1
j_call: TRBJ1-3

cdr3_aa: ASEQAPSNQPQH
clone_size: few
v_call: TRBV7-9
j_call: TRBJ1-5

cdr3_aa: RVLALNTEAF
clone_size: many
v_call: TRBV20-1
j_call: TRBJ1-1

cdr3_aa: SAPQAQETQY
clone_size: many
v_call: TRBV20-1
j_call: TRBJ2-5

cdr3_aa: ASSFVGGKNIQY
clone_size: NA
v_call: TRBV6-5
j_call: TRBJ2-4

cdr3_aa: ASSQVWDHQSGYT
clone_size: NA
v_call: TRBV4-1
j_call: TRBJ1-2

cdr3_aa: ASSYERDGEAF
clone_size: many
v_call: TRBV7-3
j_call: TRBJ1-1

cdr3_aa: ASSLSGGADTQY
clone_size: many
v_call: TRBV7-2
j_call: TRBJ2-3

cdr3_aa: ASSSSLLAGGNEQF
clone_size: few
v_call: TRBV7-9
j_call: TRBJ2-1

cdr3_aa: ASSSAGGPSDTQY
clone_size: NA
v_call: TRBV5-1
j_call: TRBJ2-3

cdr3_aa: ASSLTVTDTQY
clone_size: many
v_call: TRBV5-1
j_call: TRBJ2-3